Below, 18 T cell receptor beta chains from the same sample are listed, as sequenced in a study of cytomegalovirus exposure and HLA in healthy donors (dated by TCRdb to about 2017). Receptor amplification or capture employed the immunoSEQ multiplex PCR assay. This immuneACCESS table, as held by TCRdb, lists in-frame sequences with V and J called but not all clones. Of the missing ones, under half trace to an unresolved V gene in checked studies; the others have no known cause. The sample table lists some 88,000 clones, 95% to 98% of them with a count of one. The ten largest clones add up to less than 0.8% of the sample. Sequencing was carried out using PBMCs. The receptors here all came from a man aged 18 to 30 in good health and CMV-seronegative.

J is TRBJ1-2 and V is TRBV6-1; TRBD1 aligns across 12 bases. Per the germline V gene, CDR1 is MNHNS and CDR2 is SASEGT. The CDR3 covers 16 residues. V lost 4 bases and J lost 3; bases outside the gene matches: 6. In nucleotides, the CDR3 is TGTGCCAGCAGTGTGGGACAGGGGGCTTTTGACTATGGCTACACCTTC. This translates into CASSVGQGAFDYGYTF.

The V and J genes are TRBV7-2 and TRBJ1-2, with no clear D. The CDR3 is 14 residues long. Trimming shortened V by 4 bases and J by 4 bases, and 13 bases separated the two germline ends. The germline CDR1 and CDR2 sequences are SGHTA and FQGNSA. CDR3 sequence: CASSSRVLPYGYTF. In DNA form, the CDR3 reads TGTGCCAGCAGCTCACGGGTCCTCCCCTATGGCTACACCTTC.

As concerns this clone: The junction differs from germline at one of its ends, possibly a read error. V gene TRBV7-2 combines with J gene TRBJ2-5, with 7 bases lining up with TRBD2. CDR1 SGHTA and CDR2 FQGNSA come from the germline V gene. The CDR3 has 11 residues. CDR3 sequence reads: CASRIPGLLDF. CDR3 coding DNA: TGTGCCAGCAGAATACCGGGACTACTCGACTTC.

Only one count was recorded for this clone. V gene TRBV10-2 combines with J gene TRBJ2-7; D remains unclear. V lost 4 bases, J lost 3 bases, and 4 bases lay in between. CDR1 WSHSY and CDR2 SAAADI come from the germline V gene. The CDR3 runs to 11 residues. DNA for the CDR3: TGCGCCAGCAGTGGAGGCTACGAGCAGTACTTC. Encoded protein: CASSGGYEQYF.

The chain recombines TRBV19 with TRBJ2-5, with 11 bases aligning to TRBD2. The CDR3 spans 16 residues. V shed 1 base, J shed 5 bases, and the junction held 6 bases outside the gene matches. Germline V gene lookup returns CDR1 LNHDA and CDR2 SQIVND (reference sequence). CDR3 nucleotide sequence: TGTGCCAGTAGTATAGGACTAGCGGGGCCGCGCGAGACCCAGTACTTC. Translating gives CASSIGLAGPRETQYF.

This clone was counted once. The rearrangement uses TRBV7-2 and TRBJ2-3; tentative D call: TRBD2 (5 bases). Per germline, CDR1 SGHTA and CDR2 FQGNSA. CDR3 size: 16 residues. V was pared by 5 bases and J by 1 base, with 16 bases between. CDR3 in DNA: TGTGCCAGCAGCCTTGGTCTAGGACTCGGCACAGATACGCAGTATTTT. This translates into CASSLGLGLGTDTQYF.

Here the CDR3 reads CASSPGTGSTDTQYF. CDR3 coding DNA: TGCGCCAGCAGTCCCGGGACAGGGAGCACAGATACGCAGTATTTT. V and J are TRBV10-1 and TRBJ2-3; TRBD1 aligns across 9 bases. V gave up 5 bases and J gave up 0 bases; unmatched junction bases: 3. The CDR3 spans 15 residues. Germline V gene data show CDR1 as WNHNN and CDR2 as SYGVQD (reference sequence).

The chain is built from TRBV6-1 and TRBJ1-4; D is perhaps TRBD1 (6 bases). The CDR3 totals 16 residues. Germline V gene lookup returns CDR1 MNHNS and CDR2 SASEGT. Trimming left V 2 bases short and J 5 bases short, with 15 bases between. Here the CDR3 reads CASSEFKGQPNEKLFF. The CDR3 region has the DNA TGTGCCAGCAGTGAATTCAAAGGACAGCCAAATGAAAAACTGTTTTTT.

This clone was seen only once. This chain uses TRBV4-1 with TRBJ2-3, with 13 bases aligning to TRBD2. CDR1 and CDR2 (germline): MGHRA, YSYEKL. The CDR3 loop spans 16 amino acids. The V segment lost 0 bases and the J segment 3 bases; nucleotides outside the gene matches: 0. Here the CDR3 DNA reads TGCGCCAGCAGCCAAGAGACTAGCGGGAGGACAGATACGCAGTATTTT. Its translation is CASSQETSGRTDTQYF.

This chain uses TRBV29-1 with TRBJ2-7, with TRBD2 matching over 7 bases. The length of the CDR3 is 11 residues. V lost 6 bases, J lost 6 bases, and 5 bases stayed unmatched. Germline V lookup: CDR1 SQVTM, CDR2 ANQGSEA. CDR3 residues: CSVGGEGEQYV. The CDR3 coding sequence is TGCAGCGTGGGGGGGGAGGGCGAGCAGTACGTC.

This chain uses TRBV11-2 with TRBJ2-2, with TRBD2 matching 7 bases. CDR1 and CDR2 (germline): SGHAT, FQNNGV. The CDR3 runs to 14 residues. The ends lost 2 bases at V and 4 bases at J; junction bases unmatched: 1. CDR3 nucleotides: TGTGCCAGCAGCTTATCGGGGGGCACCGGGGAGCTGTTTTTT. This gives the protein CASSLSGGTGELFF.

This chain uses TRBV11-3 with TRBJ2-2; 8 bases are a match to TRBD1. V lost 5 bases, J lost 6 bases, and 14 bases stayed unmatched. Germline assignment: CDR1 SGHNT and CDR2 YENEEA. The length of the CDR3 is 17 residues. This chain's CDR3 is CASSPNRPGQAAGELFF. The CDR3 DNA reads TGTGCCAGCAGCCCAAATCGACCGGGACAGGCGGCCGGGGAGCTGTTTTTT.

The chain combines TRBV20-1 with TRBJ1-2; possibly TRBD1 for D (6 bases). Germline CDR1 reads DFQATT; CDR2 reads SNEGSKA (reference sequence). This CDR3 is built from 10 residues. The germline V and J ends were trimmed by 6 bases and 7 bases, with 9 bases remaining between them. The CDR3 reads CSAAGAGYTF. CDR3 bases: TGCAGTGCCGCAGGGGCTGGCTACACCTTC.

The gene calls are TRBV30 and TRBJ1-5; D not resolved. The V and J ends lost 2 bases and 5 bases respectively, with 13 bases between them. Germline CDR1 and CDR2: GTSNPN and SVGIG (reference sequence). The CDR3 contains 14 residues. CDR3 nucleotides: TGTGCCTGGAGTCACTCCGGGAGCGATCAGCCCCAGCATTTT. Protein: CAWSHSGSDQPQHF.

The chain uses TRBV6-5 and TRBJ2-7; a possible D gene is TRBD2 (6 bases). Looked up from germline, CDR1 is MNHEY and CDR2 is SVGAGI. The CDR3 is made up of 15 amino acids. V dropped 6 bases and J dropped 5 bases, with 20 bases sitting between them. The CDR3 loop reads CASRPGTFGWDEQYV. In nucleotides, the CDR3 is TGTGCCAGCAGACCTGGGACTTTTGGATGGGACGAGCAGTACGTC.

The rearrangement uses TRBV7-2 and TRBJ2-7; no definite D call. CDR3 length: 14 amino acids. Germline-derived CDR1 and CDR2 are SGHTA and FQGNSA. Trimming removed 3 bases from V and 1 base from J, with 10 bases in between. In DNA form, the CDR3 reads TGTGCCAGCAGCTTCGTCGGCGGATCCTACGAGCAGTACGTC. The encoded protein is CASSFVGGSYEQYV.

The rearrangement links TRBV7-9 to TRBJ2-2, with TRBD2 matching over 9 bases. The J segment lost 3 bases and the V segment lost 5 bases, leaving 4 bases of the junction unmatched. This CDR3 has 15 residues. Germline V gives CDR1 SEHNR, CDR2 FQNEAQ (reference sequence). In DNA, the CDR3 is TGTGCCAGCAGCCTTAGCGGGAGTGACACCGGGGAGCTGTTTTTT. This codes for CASSLSGSDTGELFF.

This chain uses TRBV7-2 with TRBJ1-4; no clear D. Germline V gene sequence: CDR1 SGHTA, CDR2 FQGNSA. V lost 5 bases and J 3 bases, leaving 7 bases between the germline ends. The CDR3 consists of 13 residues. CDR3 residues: CASSNSANEKLFF. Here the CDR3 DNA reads TGTGCCAGCAGCAACTCGGCTAATGAAAAACTGTTTTTT.